This T cell receptor beta chain is from a study of blood T cells in healthy people across ages. The donors, aged roughly 6 to 100, were healthy Caucasians from Russia. Each sample gave at least 6.5 million isolated PBMCs. The trim removed 6 bases at V and 4 bases at J, leaving 10 bases unmatched. Germline CDR1 reads MDHEN; CDR2 reads SYDVKM. CDR3 length: 15 residues. This clonotype was detected only a few times. The antigen is not known. PCR was performed a second time for 7 to 11 cycles using a sample-barcoded 5' primer and a J-beta primer mix. TCRdb used MiXCR to reprocess the 5' RACE reads, holding one entry per CDR3 protein. The profile covers 1.5 million to 2 million distinct CDR3 sequences, with approximately 50% appearing a single time and roughly 2% taken by the ten largest. Findings of the study overall: Age showed a roughly linear inverse relationship with TCR beta diversity per million T cells.

The source material was blood. The rearrangement uses TRBV28 and TRBJ1-2, with 8 bases lining up with TRBD1. The receptor comes from a woman aged 35 to 49 in good health. CDR3 sequence reads: CASRTPTGEGYGYTF. For the CDR3, the DNA is TGTGCCAGCAGAACCCCGACAGGGGAGGGCTATGGCTACACCTTC.